Here is one TCR beta chain with its context. The specificity of this receptor is unknown. No base quality information exists; no much larger clone differs at one position. This specimen's time point label, interpreted: cycle 1 day 1 (C1D1), immediately before nivolumab initiation. All trial patients had relapsed after autologous stem cell transplantation, with cohorts A, B and C differing in prior brentuximab vedotin exposure. The trial cohort included fewer than 60 patients with relapsed/refractory classical Hodgkin lymphoma, and each patient had a best overall response of complete response, partial response or progressive disease. In the multi-cohort phase II CheckMate 205 trial, trial patients received single-agent nivolumab. An independent review committee assessed best overall response by applying the 2007 International Working Group response criteria. Trial PBMCs were collected just before the start of nivolumab (C1D1) and during therapy at cycle 2 day 1 and cycle 4 day 1. Peripheral blood was collected in 8 mL Vacutainer Cell Preparation Tubes, from which PBMCs were isolated by centrifugation and then cryopreserved.

The Qiagen DNeasy kit was used to extract genomic DNA from unsorted PBMCs and from the negatively selected CD4+ and CD8+ fractions. Amplification of TCR beta CDR3 regions was done by immunoSEQ multiplex PCR with primers that anneal to V and J segments. Amplification bias was minimized using a synthetic immune receptor repertoire, and residual bias was removed computationally after sequencing. Processing in the source paper ran as follows. Repertoire diversity was quantified as the Shannon entropy index using custom Python scripts. Unsorted, CD4+ and CD8+ repertoires were analyzed separately, except for combined analyses in which CD4+ and CD8+ sequences were merged in silico. A clone counted as expanded when the clone's frequency after treatment rose at least 2-fold relative to C1D1, and clones undetected at baseline were given a pseudocount of 0.5. Singleton clones were defined as clones with 0 or 1 copy at C1D1, and non-singleton clones were defined as clones with 2 or more copies. Clones expanded in unsorted samples were annotated as CD4+, CD8+ or unknown by matching protein sequences in sorted samples from the same patient. Wilcoxon tests on paired samples were used to test changes in diversity from C1D1 to C4D1. TCRdb stores this immuneACCESS table with in-frame sequences only. Part of the clones is absent; in the studies checked, under half of the shortfall reflects unresolved V genes, and no reason is known for the rest. D and trimming come from the DNA, and the V and J calls and clone size come from that table. The sample table contains around 65,000 clones; only one count was recorded for 70% to 90% of them. Around 13% of the sample comes from the top ten.

Trimming removed 3 bases from V and 0 bases from J; the gene matches leave 3 bases unexplained. The CDR3 has 18 amino acids, counting the end cysteine and phenylalanine. Only the CDR3 portion is preserved as DNA: 54 bases, with reading frame beginning at the first base. CDR1 and CDR2, looked up from the germline V gene, are MGHRA and YSYEKL. These data originate in a study of PD-1 blockade in classical Hodgkin lymphoma (dated by TCRdb to 2018 to 2020). In terms of the full investigation: Nivolumab dosing was 3 mg/kg intravenously every 2 weeks, continuing until either disease progression or unacceptable toxicity. To define a peripheral blood immune signature of response to PD-1 blockade in classical Hodgkin lymphoma, the study combined TCR beta sequencing with CyTOF. What the study reported, not specific to this receptor: Newly diagnosed patients were reported to have lower baseline TCR diversity than healthy donors, and relapsed/refractory patients were reported to have lower baseline TCR diversity still. A significant rise by C4D1 was seen in CD4+ but not CD8+ TCR diversity (p=0.0027 vs p=0.16), with the rise being most apparent in complete responders (p=0.02). Only a single clinical trial cohort was studied, and what caused the repertoire differences, possibly disease activity or prior therapy, remained undefined. Patients starting nivolumab less than 1 year after ASCT had lower diversity and were excluded from later analyses to avoid confounding by immune reconstitution. Baseline diversity similar to that of newly diagnosed patients was observed in trial patients achieving complete response, whereas significantly lower diversity was observed in partial responders and progressors.

This specimen was peripheral blood mononuclear cells (PBMCs), taken at baseline. The receptor was isolated from a human donor with classical Hodgkin lymphoma. The receptor chain draws on TRBV4-1 and TRBJ2-2, with TRBD2 identical over 14 junction bases. The CDR3 here reads CASSQMGLAGANTGELFF. DNA sequence: TGCGCCAGCAGCCAGATGGGACTAGCGGGGGCGAACACCGGGGAGCTGTTTTTT.